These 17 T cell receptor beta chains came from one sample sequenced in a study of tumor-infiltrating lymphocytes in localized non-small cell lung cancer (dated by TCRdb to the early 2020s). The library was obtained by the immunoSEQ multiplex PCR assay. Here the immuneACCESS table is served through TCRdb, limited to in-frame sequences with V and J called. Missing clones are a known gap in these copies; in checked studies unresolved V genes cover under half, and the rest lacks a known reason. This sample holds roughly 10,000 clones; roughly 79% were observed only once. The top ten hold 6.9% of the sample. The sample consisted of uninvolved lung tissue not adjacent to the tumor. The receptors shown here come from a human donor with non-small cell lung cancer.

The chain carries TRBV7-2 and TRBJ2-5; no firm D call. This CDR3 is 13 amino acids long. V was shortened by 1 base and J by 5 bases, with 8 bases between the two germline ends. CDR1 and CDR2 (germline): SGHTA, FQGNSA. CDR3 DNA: TGTGCCAGCAGCTTAGGGGTAATGGAGACCCAGTACTTC. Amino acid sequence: CASSLGVMETQYF.

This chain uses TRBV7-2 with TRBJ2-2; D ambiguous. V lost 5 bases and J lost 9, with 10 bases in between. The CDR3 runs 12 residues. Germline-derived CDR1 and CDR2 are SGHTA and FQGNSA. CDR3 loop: CASSPRVRELFF. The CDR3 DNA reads TGTGCCAGCAGCCCCCGAGTAAGGGAGCTGTTTTTT.

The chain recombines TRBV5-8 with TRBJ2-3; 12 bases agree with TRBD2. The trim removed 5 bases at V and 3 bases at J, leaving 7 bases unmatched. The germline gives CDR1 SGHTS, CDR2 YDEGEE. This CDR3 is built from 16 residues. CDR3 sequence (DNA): TGTGCCAGCAGTCCTCGGACTAGCGGGGCAACAGATACGCAGTATTTT. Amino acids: CASSPRTSGATDTQYF.

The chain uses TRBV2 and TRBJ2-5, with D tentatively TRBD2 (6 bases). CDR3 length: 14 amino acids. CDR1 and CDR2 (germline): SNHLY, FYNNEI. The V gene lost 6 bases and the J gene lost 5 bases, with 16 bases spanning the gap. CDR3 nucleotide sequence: TGTGCCAGCAGGGGGGGTTGGGGACGGGAGACCCAGTACTTC. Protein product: CASRGGWGRETQYF.

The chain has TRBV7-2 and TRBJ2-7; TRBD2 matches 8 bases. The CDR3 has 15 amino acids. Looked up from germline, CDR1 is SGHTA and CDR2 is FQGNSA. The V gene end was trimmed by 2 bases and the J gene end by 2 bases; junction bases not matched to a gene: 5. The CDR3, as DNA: TGTGCCAGCAGCTTAAGGGCGGGGGGTACCTACGAGCAGTACTTC. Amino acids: CASSLRAGGTYEQYF.

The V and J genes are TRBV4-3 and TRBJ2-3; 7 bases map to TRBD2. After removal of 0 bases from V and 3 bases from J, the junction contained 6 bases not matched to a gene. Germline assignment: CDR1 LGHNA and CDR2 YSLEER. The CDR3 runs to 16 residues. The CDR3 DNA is TGCGCCAGCAGCCAAGATCTCCAGCGGGGTACAGATACGCAGTATTTT. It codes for CASSQDLQRGTDTQYF.

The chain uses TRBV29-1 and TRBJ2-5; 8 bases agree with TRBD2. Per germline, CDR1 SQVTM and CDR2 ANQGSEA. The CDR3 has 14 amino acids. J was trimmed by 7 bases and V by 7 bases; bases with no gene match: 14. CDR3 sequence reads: CSASPGLELATQYF. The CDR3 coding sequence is TGCAGCGCTAGCCCGGGACTAGAGCTTGCGACCCAGTACTTC.

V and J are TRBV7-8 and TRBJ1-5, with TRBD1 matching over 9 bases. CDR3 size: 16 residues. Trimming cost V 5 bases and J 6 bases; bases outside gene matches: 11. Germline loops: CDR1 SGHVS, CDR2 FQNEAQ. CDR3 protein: CASSQQWTGAFQPQHF. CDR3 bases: TGTGCCAGCAGCCAACAATGGACAGGGGCGTTTCAGCCCCAGCATTTT.

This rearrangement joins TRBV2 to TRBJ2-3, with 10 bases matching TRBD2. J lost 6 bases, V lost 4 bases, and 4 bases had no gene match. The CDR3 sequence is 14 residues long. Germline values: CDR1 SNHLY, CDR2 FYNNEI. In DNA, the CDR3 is TGTGCCAGCAGTGCTAGCGGGAGACGTGATACGCAGTATTTT. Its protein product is CASSASGRRDTQYF.

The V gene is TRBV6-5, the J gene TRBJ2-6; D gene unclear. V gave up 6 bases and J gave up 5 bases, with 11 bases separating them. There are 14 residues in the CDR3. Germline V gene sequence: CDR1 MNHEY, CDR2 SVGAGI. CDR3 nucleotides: TGTGCCAGCAGCCAGTTGTCTAGGGCCAACGTCCTGACTTTC. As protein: CASSQLSRANVLTF.

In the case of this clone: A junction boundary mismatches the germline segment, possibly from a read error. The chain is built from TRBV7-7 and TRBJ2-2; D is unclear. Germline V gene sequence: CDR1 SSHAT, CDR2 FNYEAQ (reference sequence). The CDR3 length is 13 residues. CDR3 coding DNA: TGTGCTAGCACCCTGCTGGGCGGAGGGGAGCTGTTTTTT. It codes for CASTLLGGGELFF.

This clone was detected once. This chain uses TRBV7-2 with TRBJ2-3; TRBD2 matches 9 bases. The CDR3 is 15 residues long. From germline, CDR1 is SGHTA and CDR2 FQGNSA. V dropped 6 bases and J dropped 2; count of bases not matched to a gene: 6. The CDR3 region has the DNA TGTGCCAGCAGGACTTTGGGACTAGCCACAGATACGCAGTATTTT. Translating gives CASRTLGLATDTQYF.

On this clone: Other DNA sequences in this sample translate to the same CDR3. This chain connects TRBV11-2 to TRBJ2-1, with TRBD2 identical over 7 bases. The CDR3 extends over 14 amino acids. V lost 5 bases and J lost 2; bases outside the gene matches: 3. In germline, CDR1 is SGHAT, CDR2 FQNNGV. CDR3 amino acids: CASSPSGPYNEQFF. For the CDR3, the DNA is TGTGCCAGCAGCCCTAGCGGACCCTACAATGAGCAGTTCTTC.

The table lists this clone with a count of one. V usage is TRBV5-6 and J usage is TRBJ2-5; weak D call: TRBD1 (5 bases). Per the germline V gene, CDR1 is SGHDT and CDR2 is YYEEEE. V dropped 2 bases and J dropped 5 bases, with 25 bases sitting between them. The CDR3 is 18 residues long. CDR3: CASSFPIRRSRAGETQYF. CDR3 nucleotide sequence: TGTGCCAGCAGCTTCCCGATACGACGGTCCAGGGCAGGGGAGACCCAGTACTTC. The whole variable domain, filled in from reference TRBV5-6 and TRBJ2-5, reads DAGVTQSPTHLIKTRGQQVTLRCSPKSGHDTVSWYQQALGQGPQFIFQYYEEEERQRGNFPDRFSGHQFPNYSSELNVNALLLGDSALYLCASSFPIRRSRAGETQYFGPGTRLLVL.

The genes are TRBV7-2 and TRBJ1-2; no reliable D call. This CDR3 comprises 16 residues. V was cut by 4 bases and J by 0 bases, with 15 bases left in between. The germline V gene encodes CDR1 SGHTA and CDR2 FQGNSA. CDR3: CASSSWPKGANYGYTF. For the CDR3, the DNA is TGTGCCAGCAGCTCCTGGCCCAAGGGCGCTAACTATGGCTACACCTTC.

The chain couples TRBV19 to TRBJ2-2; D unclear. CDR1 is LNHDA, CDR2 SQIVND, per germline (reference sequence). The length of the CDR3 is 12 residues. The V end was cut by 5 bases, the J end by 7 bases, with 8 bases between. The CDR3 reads CASSGWFGELFF. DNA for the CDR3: TGTGCCAGTAGTGGGTGGTTCGGGGAGCTGTTTTTT.

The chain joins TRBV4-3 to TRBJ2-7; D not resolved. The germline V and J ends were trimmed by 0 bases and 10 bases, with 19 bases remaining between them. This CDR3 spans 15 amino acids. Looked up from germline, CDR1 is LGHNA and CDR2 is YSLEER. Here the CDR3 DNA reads TGCGCCAGCAGCCAAGATTACTTCTTGAAGACCCCCCAGTACTTC. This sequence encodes CASSQDYFLKTPQYF.